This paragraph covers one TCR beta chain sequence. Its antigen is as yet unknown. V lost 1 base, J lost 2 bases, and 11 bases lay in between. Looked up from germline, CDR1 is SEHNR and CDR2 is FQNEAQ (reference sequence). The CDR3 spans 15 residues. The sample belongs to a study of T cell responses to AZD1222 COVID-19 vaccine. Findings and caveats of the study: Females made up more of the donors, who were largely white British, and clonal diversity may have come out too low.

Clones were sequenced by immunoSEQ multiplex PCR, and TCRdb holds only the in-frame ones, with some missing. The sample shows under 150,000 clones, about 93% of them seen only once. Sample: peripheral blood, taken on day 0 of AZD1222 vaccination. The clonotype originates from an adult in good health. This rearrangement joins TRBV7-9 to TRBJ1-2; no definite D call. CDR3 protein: CASSLVSPLNYGYTF. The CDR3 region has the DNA TGTGCCAGCAGCTTAGTATCCCCCCTCAACTATGGCTACACCTTC.